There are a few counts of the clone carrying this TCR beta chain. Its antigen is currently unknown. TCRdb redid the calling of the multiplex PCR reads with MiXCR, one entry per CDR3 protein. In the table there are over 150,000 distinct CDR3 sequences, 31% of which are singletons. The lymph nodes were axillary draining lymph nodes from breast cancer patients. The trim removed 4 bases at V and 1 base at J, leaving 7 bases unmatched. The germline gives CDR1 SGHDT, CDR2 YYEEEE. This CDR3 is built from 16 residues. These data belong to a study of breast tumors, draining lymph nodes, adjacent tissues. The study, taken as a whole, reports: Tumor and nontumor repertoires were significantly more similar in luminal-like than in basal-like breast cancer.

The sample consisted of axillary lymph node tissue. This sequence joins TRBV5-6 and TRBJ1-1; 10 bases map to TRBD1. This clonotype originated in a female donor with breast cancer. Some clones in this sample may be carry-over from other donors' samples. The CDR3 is CASSHGTGAPNTEAFF. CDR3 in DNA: TGTGCCAGCAGCCACGGGACAGGGGCTCCGAACACTGAAGCTTTCTTT.